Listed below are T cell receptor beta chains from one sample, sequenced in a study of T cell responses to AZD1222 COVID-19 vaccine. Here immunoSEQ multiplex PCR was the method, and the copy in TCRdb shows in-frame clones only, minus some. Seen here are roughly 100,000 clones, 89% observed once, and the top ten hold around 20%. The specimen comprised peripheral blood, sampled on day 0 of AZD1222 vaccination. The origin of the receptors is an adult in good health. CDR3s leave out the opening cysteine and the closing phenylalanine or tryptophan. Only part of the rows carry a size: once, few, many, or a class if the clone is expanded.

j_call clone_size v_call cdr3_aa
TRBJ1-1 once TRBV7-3 ASSSDDRGFMNTEAF
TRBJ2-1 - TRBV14 ASSPPSDRGSYNEQF
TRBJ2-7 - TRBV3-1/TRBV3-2 ASSHNPQGKQY
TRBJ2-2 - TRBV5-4 ASRKLAVVGGGELF
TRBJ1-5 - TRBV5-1 ASSLSGSNQPQH
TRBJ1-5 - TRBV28 ASSFQDRGNQPQH
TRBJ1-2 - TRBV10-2 ASSDGGADGYT
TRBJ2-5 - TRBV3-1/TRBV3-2 ASSQEIQY
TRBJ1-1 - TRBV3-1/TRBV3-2 ASSQWSQEAF
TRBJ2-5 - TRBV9 ASSVAGEVETQY
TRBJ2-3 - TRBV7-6 ASSLGRGTDTQY
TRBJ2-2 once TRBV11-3 ASSSGLLYTGELF
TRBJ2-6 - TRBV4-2 ASSQDRGSGANVLT
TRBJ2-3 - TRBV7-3 TSSFKGPTDTQY
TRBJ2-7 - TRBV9 ASSGTADATYEQY
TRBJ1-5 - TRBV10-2 ASRTGTGINQPQH
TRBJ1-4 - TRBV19 ASSKMVGATNEKLF
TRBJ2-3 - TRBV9 ASSVEWFSTDTQY
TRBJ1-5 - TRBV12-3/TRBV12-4 ASSAGSQPQH
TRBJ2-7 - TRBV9 ASAYEQY
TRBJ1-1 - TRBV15 ATSRSRVAEAF
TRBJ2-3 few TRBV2 ASSEARQGLTDTQY
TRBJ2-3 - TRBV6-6 ASSPRDRVYTQY
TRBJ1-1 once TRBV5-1 ASSLLKSNTEAF
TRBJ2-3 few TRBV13 ASSSGDRSDTQY
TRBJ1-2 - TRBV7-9 ASSQGTAYGYT
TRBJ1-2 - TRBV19 ASSIDARGGGYT
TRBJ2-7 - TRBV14 ASSQTGQGPYEQY
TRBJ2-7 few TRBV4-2 ASSQDSGGHYEQY
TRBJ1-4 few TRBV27 ASSLFFSTNEKLF
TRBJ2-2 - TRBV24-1 ATSDPRQGTGELF
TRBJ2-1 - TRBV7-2 ASSLQLLRDNEQF
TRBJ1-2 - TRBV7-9 ASSLAGNYGYT
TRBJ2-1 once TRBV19 ASSTGGTSSYNEQF
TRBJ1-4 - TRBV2 ASVPGTGNEKLF
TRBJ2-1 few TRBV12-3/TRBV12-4 ASRGRYNEQF
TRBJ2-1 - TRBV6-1 ASSEATTYNEQF
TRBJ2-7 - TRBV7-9 ASNPGTGP
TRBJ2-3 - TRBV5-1 ASEGGLTDTQY
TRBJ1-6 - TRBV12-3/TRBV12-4 ASTGDYRSPLH
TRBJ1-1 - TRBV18 ASSNGGNTEAF